One and the same sample provided the 19 T cell receptor beta chains below, sequenced in a study of blood T cell repertoires in COVID-19. Sequenced by immunoSEQ multiplex PCR; TCRdb stores in-frame clones only, minus some. Here the sample spans tens of thousands of clones, 82% being singletons. Sequenced: peripheral blood. The receptors were gathered from a human donor in a cohort sampled during active COVID-19.

CDR3 DNA: TGTGCCAGCAGCGGCCTAGCGGGTAATTTTATGTACAATGAGCAGTTCTTC. Protein: CASSGLAGNFMYNEQFF. V gene TRBV25-1 combines with J gene TRBJ2-1; 8 nucleotides agree with TRBD2. From germline, CDR1 is MGHDK and CDR2 SYGVNS. The ends lost 6 bases at V and 4 bases at J; junction bases unmatched: 14. The CDR3 has 17 residues.

The chain employs TRBV7-6 and TRBJ2-5, with D unresolved. V shed 5 bases and J shed 2 bases, with 15 bases lying between them. The germline CDR1 and CDR2 sequences are SGHVS and FNYEAQ. This CDR3 is 15 amino acids long. DNA of the CDR3: TGTGCCAGCAGCCGAGGCCAAGTCGGGCAAGAGACCCAGTACTTC. It codes for CASSRGQVGQETQYF.

The chain recombines TRBV6-1 with TRBJ2-1, with TRBD2 matching 7 bases. The V gene's germline CDR1 is MNHNS and CDR2 SASEGT. The junction had 2 bases not matched to a gene; V was cut back by 1 base and J by 5 bases. The CDR3 extends over 14 amino acids. CDR3 region: CASSEVGLNNEQFF. The DNA for the CDR3 is TGTGCCAGCAGTGAAGTGGGACTAAACAATGAGCAGTTCTTC.

The chain joins TRBV28 to TRBJ2-7; 8 nucleotides align to TRBD1. CDR1 MDHEN and CDR2 SYDVKM come from the germline V gene. CDR3 size: 14 residues. V was clipped by 1 base and J by 4 bases; unmatched bases: 3. CDR3 coding DNA: TGTGCCAGCAGTTTATACAGGGGGGAGTACGAGCAGTACTTC. Protein sequence: CASSLYRGEYEQYF.

This chain joins TRBV11-3 and TRBJ2-5; D perhaps matches TRBD1 (6 bases). V gave up 5 bases and J gave up 5 bases, with 12 bases separating them. CDR1 and CDR2 (germline): SGHNT, YENEEA. The CDR3 sequence is 13 residues long. The CDR3 bases are TGTGCCAGCAGCACGAACAGGGAGGAGACCCAGTACTTC. It translates to CASSTNREETQYF. The full variable domain, rest sourced from reference TRBV11-3 and TRBJ2-5, is EAGVVQSPRYKIIEKKQPVAFWCNPISGHNTLYWYLQNLGQGPELLIRYENEEAVDDSQLPKDRFSAERLKGVDSTLKIQPAELGDSAVYLCASSTNREETQYFGPGTRLLVL.

The chain links TRBV7-8 to TRBJ2-7; 7 bases agree with TRBD2. CDR1 and CDR2 (germline): SGHVS, FQNEAQ. This CDR3 is built from 15 residues. Trimming at V came to 5 bases and at J to 6 bases, leaving 13 bases not matched to a gene. The CDR3 nucleotides read TGTGCCAGCAGCCCCCAAGGAGCGGGAACCTCCGAGCAGTACTTC. Its protein is CASSPQGAGTSEQYF.

The gene calls are TRBV29-1 and TRBJ2-5, with 7 bases that match TRBD1. CDR1 and CDR2 from the germline V gene are SQVTM and ANQGSEA. With 0 bases clipped from V and 2 bases from J, the junction kept 9 bases outside the gene matches. The CDR3 contains 16 residues. The chain's CDR3 is CSVEDQTGPSQETQYF. The CDR3 DNA reads as TGCAGCGTTGAAGATCAGACAGGGCCATCACAAGAGACCCAGTACTTC.

V usage is TRBV19 and J usage is TRBJ2-7, with TRBD2 matching over 8 bases. Per the germline V gene, CDR1 is LNHDA and CDR2 is SQIVND (reference sequence). This CDR3 region has 13 residues. Germline trimming cut 6 bases from V and 0 bases from J; bases unmatched to any gene: 1. The CDR3 DNA follows: TGTGCCAGTAGAAGCGGGAGCTCCTACGAGCAGTACTTC. Translating it yields CASRSGSSYEQYF.

A single count supports this clone. The chain employs TRBV7-8 and TRBJ1-3, with D possibly being TRBD1 (5 bases). The V end was cut by 6 bases, the J end by 0 bases, with 21 bases between. This CDR3 contains 18 residues. The V gene's germline CDR1 is SGHVS and CDR2 FQNEAQ. CDR3 amino acids: CASSDPPWGTSSGNTIYF. As DNA, the CDR3 is TGTGCCAGCAGTGACCCACCATGGGGGACTAGCTCTGGAAACACCATATATTTT.

This clone has a single count. The chain employs TRBV13 and TRBJ1-5; TRBD1 might be the D (6 bases). Germline-derived CDR1 and CDR2 are PRHDT and FYEKMQ (reference sequence). The V gene lost 4 bases and the J gene lost 2 bases, with 15 bases spanning the gap. The CDR3 runs 16 residues. CDR3 amino acids: CASSSAGEGGNQPQHF. The CDR3, as DNA: TGTGCCAGCAGCTCGGCAGGGGAGGGAGGCAATCAGCCCCAGCATTTT. The whole variable domain, filled in from reference TRBV13 and TRBJ1-5, reads AAGVIQSPRHLIKEKRETATLKCYPIPRHDTVYWYQQGPGQDPQFLISFYEKMQSDKGSIPDRFSAQQFSDYHSELNMSSLELGDSALYFCASSSAGEGGNQPQHFGDGTRLSIL.

V usage is TRBV19 and J usage is TRBJ2-1, with a possible D match to TRBD2 (6 bases). This CDR3 is 18 amino acids long. Germline V CDR1 and CDR2: LNHDA, SQIVND (reference sequence). Deletions cut 0 bases from V and 0 bases from J, with 15 bases between. CDR3 sequence: CASSIDHRDSGSYNEQFF. The CDR3 nucleotides read TGTGCCAGTAGTATAGATCACCGTGATAGCGGCTCCTACAATGAGCAGTTCTTC.

This chain connects TRBV3-1 (or the pseudogene TRBV3-2) to TRBJ2-1; TRBD2 matches at 11 bases. The junction had 5 bases not matched to a gene; V was cut back by 1 base and J by 0 bases. Germline lookup yields CDR1 LGHDT and CDR2 YNNKEL (reference sequence). The CDR3 spans 18 residues. The CDR3 DNA reads as TGTGCCAGCAGCCAAGCCGGGACTAGCGGAAGCTCCTACAATGAGCAGTTCTTC. Residues: CASSQAGTSGSSYNEQFF.

The CDR3 loop reads CASSMNRLALYEQYF. Here the CDR3 DNA reads TGTGCCAGCAGTATGAACCGACTAGCGCTTTACGAGCAGTACTTC. The rearrangement joins TRBV28 to TRBJ2-7, with 8 bases fitting TRBD2. The trim removed 5 bases at V and 4 bases at J, leaving 10 bases unmatched. The CDR3 extends over 15 amino acids. CDR1 MDHEN and CDR2 SYDVKM come from the germline V gene.

This sequence joins TRBV19 and TRBJ2-1; D may be TRBD1 (5 bases). The CDR3 is made up of 16 amino acids. Per germline, CDR1 LNHDA and CDR2 SQIVND (reference sequence). V lost 5 bases, J lost 4 bases, and 18 bases lay in between. CDR3 amino acids: CASSLKQVVYYNEQFF. The CDR3 DNA follows: TGTGCCAGTAGTCTCAAACAGGTGGTGTATTACAATGAGCAGTTCTTC.

The chain couples TRBV28 to TRBJ1-6, with 9 bases matching TRBD1. Trimming took 5 bases from V and 9 from J; bases not matched to a gene: 5. Germline V lookup: CDR1 MDHEN, CDR2 SYDVKM. This CDR3 contains 14 residues. CDR3 loop: CASSPGQGSSPLHF. CDR3 bases: TGTGCCAGCAGTCCCGGACAGGGGAGTTCACCCCTCCACTTT. The whole variable domain, remainder taken from reference TRBV28 and TRBJ1-6, is DVKVTQSSRYLVKRTGEKVFLECVQDMDHENMFWYRQDPGLGLRLIYFSYDVKMKEKGDIPEGYSVSREKKERFSLILESASTNQTSMYLCASSPGQGSSPLHFGNGTRLTVT.

This clone was counted once. The chain has TRBV7-9 and TRBJ1-1; 8 positions agree with TRBD1. Germline CDR1 reads SEHNR; CDR2 reads FQNEAQ (reference sequence). Germline trimming cut 2 bases from V and 4 bases from J; bases unmatched to any gene: 9. The CDR3 contains 16 residues. The CDR3 DNA sequence: TGTGCCAGCAGCTTAAATCCCGGGACAGGAGGCACTGAAGCTTTCTTT. Amino acids: CASSLNPGTGGTEAFF.

This chain connects TRBV5-6 to TRBJ1-3; 7 positions agree with TRBD1. Germline CDR1 and CDR2: SGHDT and YYEEEE. The CDR3 runs 18 residues. Trimming took 2 bases from V and 0 from J; bases not matched to a gene: 11. CDR3 in amino acids: CASSFTPAGTVSGNTIYF. CDR3 sequence (DNA): TGTGCCAGCAGCTTCACCCCAGCCGGGACAGTCTCTGGAAACACCATATATTTT. Full variable domain (missing parts from reference TRBV5-6 and TRBJ1-3): DAGVTQSPTHLIKTRGQQVTLRCSPKSGHDTVSWYQQALGQGPQFIFQYYEEEERQRGNFPDRFSGHQFPNYSSELNVNALLLGDSALYLCASSFTPAGTVSGNTIYFGEGSWLTVV.

The chain uses TRBV6-2 or TRBV6-3 and TRBJ2-7; TRBD2 might be the D (5 bases). Germline CDR1 is MNHEY and CDR2 is SVGEGT. Deletions cut 2 bases from V and 4 bases from J, with 9 bases between. The CDR3 has 13 residues. For the CDR3, the DNA is TGTGCCAGCAGTTACATCCGGGGATACGAGCAGTACTTC. Translated: CASSYIRGYEQYF.

With respect to this clone: The CDR3 ends on some other residue instead of the conserved phenylalanine or tryptophan, so this is likely a read error. Because the CDR3's place on the DNA is in doubt, the DNA is left out and the CDR3 is given as listed by TCRdb. The rearrangement uses TRBV4-1 and TRBJ1-2; the D call in the table, TRBD1, was not verified against the DNA. The CDR3 spans 14 amino acids, including both terminal residues. Per germline, CDR1 MGHRA and CDR2 YSYEKL. The CDR3 sequence is CASSQGTGTGVFPT.